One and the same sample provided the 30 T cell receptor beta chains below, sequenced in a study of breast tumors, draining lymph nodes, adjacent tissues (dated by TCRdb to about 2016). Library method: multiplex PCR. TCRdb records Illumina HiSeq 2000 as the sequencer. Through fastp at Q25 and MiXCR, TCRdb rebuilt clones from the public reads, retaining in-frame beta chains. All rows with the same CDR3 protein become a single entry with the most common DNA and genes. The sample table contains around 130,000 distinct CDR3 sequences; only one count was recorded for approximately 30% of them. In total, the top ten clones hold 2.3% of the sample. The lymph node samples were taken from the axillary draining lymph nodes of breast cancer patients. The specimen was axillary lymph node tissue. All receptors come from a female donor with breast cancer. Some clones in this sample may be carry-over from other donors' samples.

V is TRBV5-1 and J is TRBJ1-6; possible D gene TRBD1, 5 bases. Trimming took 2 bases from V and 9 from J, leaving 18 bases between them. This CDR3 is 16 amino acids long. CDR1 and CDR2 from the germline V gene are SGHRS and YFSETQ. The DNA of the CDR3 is TGCGCCAGCAGCTTACTAGCGGGGGGGAGTGGTTCACCCCTCCACTTT. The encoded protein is CASSLLAGGSGSPLHF. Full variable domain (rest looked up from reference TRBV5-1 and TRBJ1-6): KAGVTQTPRYLIKTRGQQVTLSCSPISGHRSVSWYQQTPGQGLQFLFEYFSETQRNKGNFPGRFSGRQFSNSRSEMNVSTLELGDSALYLCASSLLAGGSGSPLHFGNGTRLTVT.

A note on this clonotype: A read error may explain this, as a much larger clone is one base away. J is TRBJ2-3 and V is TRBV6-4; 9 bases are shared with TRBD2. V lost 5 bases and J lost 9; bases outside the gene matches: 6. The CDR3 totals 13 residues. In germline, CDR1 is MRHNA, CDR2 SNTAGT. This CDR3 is CASSPSGKSTQYF. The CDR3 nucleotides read TGTGCCAGCAGTCCTAGCGGGAAGTCCACGCAGTATTTT.

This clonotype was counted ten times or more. The chain's CDR3 is CASSYTVGTGGGEQFF. CDR3 in DNA: TGTGCCAGCAGCTACACCGTCGGGACAGGGGGCGGCGAGCAGTTCTTC. This rearrangement joins TRBV7-3 to TRBJ2-1; 12 bases match TRBD1. V gave up 4 bases and J gave up 10 bases; unmatched junction bases: 11. In germline, CDR1 is SGHTA, CDR2 FQGTGA. The CDR3 extends over 16 amino acids.

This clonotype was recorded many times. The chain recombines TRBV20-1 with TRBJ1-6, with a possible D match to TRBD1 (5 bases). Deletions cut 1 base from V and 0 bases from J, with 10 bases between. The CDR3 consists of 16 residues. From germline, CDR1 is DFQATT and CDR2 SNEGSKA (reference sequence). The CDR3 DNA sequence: TGCAGTGCTAGAGTGGGAGGGACCTCCTATAATTCACCCCTCCACTTT. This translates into CSARVGGTSYNSPLHF.

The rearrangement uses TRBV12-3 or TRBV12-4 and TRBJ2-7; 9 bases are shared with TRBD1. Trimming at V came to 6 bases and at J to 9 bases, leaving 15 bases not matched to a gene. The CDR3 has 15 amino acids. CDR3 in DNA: TGTGCCAGCAGGCCTGTCGGGACAGGGATCTCAACGCAGTACTTC. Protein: CASRPVGTGISTQYF.

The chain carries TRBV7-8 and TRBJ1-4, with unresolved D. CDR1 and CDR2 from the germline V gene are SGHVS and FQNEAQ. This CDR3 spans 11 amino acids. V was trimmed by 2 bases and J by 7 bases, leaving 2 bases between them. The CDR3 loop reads CASSLSEKLFF. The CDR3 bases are TGTGCCAGCAGCTTATCTGAAAAACTGTTTTTT. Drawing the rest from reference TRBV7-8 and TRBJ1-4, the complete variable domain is GAGVSQSPRYKVAKRGQDVALRCDPISGHVSLFWYQQALGQGPEFLTYFQNEAQLDKSGLPSDRFFAERPEGSVSTLKIQRTQQEDSAVYLCASSLSEKLFFGSGTQLSVL.

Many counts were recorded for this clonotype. The CDR3 DNA reads TGTGCCAGCAGCTTGGGACTCCCGACCCCCCCCAATGAGCAGTTCTTC. Its translation: CASSLGLPTPPNEQFF. This chain joins TRBV5-4 and TRBJ2-1; D is undetermined. The V gene's germline CDR1 is SGHNT and CDR2 YYREEE (reference sequence). V was cut by 0 bases and J by 6 bases, with 16 bases left in between. There are 16 residues in the CDR3.

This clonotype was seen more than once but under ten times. CDR3 DNA sequence: TGTGCCAGCAGTTTACCCCCCCCACCAGGGGGCTATGGCTACACCTTC. Residues: CASSLPPPPGGYGYTF. The rearrangement joins TRBV28 to TRBJ1-2; the match to TRBD1 covers 7 bases. Unmatched junction bases numbered 10, after V lost 2 bases and J lost 4 bases. The CDR3 contains 16 residues. Looked up from germline, CDR1 is MDHEN and CDR2 is SYDVKM.

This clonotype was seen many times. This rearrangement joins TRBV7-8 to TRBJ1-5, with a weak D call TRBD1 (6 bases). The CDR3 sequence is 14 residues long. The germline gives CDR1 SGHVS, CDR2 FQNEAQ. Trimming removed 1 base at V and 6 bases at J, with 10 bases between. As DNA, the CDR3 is TGTGCCAGCAGCTTAGGGGGGGCTGGTCAGCCCCAGCATTTT. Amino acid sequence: CASSLGGAGQPQHF. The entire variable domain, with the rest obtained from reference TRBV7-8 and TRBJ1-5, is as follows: GAGVSQSPRYKVAKRGQDVALRCDPISGHVSLFWYQQALGQGPEFLTYFQNEAQLDKSGLPSDRFFAERPEGSVSTLKIQRTQQEDSAVYLCASSLGGAGQPQHFGDGTRLSIL.

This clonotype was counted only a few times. CDR3 sequence: CATSDLRDRGRGAFF. The CDR3 region has the DNA TGTGCCACCAGTGATTTGCGGGACAGGGGGCGCGGGGCTTTCTTT. The chain uses TRBV24-1 and TRBJ1-1; 12 bases match TRBD1. Trimming at V came to 0 bases and at J to 11 bases, leaving 6 bases not matched to a gene. Germline V CDR1 and CDR2: KGHDR, SFDVKD. There are 15 residues in the CDR3.

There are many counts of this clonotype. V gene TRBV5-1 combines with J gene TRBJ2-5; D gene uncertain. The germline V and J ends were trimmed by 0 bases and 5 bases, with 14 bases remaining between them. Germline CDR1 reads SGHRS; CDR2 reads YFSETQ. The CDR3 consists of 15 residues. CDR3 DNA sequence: TGCGCCAGCAGCTTGGGTTCGCGGAAACACGAGACCCAGTACTTC. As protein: CASSLGSRKHETQYF. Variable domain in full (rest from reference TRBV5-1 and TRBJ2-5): KAGVTQTPRYLIKTRGQQVTLSCSPISGHRSVSWYQQTPGQGLQFLFEYFSETQRNKGNFPGRFSGRQFSNSRSEMNVSTLELGDSALYLCASSLGSRKHETQYFGPGTRLLVL.

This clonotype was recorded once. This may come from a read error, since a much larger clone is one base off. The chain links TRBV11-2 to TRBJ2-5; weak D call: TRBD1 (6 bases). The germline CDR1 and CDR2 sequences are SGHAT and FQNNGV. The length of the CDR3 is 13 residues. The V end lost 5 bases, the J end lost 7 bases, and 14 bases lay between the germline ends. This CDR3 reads CASSLGGEATQYF. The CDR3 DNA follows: TGTGCCAGCAGCCTTGGGGGCGAAGCGACCCAGTACTTC. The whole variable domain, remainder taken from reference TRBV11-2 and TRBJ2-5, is EAGVAQSPRYKIIEKRQSVAFWCNPISGHATLYWYQQILGQGPKLLIQFQNNGVVDDSQLPKDRFSAERLKGVDSTLKIQPAKLEDSAVYLCASSLGGEATQYFGPGTRLLVL.

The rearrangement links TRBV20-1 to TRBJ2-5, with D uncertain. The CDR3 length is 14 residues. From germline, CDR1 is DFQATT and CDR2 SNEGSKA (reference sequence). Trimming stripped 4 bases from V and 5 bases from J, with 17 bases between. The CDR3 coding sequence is TGCAGTGCTAAGTCTGGAAACCTTAGGGAGACCCAGTACTTC. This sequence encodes CSAKSGNLRETQYF.

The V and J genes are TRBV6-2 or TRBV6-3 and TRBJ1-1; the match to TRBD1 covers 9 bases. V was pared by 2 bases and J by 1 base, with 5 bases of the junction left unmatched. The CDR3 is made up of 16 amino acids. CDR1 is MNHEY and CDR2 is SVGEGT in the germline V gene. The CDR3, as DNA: TGTGCCAGCAGTTACACCGGGACAGGGAGGAACACTGAAGCTTTCTTT. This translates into CASSYTGTGRNTEAFF.

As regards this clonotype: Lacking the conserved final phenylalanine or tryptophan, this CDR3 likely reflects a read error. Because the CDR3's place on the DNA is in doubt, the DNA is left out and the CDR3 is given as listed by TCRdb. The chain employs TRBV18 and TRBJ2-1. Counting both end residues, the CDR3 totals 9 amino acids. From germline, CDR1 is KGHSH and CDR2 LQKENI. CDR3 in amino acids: CASSLRLGL.

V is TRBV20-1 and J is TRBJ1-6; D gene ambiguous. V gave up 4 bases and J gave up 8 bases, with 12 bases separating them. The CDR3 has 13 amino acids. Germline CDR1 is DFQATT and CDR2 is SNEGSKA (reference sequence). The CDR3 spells CSATSGSDSPLHF. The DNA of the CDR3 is TGCAGTGCTACTTCCGGGAGTGATTCACCCCTCCACTTT.

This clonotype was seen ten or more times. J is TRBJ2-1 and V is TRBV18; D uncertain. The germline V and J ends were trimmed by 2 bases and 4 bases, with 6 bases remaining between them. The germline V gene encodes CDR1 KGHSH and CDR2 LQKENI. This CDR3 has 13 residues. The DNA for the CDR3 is TGTGCCAGCTCACCAGGGCAGTACAATGAGCAGTTCTTC. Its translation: CASSPGQYNEQFF.

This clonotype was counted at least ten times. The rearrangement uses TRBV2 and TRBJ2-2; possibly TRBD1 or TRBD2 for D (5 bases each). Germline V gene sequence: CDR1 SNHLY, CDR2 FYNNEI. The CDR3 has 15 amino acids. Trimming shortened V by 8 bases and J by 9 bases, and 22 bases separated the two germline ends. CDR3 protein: CASRNWAGGDRELFF. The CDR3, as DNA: TGTGCCAGCCGTAATTGGGCAGGTGGGGACCGGGAGCTGTTTTTT.

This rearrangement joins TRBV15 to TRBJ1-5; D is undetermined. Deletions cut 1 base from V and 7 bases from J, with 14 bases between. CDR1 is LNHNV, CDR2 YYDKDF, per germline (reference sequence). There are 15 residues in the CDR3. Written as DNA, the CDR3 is TGTGCCACCAGCAGAGGGGGTAGCGGAGGGCAGCCCCAGCATTTT. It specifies CATSRGGSGGQPQHF.

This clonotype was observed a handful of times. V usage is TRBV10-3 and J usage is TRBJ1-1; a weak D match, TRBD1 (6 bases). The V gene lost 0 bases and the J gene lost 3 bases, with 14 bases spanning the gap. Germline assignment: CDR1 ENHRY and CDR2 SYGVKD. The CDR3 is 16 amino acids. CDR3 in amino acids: CAISESPGAVDTEAFF. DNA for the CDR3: TGTGCCATCAGTGAGTCACCAGGGGCTGTCGACACTGAAGCTTTCTTT.

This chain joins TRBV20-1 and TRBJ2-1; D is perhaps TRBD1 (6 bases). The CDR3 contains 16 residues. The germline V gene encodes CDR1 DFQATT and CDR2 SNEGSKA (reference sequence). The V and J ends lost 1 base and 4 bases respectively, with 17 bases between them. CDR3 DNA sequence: TGCAGTGCTAGAGTCCATACAGGGAAACTTTACAATGAGCAGTTCTTC. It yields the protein CSARVHTGKLYNEQFF.

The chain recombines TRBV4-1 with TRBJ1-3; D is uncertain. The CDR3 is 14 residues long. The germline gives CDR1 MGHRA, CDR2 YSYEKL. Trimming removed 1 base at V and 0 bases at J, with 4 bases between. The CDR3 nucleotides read TGCGCCAGCAGCCAAGGGCCCTCTGGAAACACCATATATTTT. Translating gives CASSQGPSGNTIYF.

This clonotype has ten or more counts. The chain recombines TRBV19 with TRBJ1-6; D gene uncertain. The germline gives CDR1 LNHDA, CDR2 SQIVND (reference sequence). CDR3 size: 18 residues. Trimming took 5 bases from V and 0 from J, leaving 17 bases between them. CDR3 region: CASSPYTLLSSYNSPLHF. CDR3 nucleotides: TGTGCCAGTAGTCCCTACACACTCCTGAGCTCCTATAATTCACCCCTCCACTTT.

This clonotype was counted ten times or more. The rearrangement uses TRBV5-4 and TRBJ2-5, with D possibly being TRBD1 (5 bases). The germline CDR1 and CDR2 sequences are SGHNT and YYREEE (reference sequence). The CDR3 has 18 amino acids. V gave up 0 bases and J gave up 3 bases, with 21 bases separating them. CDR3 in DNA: TGTGCCAGCAGCTTGGGACTGCAGGGTTTCGTTGCGAAAGAGACCCAGTACTTC. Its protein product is CASSLGLQGFVAKETQYF.

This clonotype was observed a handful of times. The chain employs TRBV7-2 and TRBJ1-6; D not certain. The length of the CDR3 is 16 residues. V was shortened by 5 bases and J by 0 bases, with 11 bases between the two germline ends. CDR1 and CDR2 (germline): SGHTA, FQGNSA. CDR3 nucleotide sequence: TGTGCCAGCAGCCTGGACTTGAGCTCCTATAATTCACCCCTCCACTTT. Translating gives CASSLDLSSYNSPLHF.

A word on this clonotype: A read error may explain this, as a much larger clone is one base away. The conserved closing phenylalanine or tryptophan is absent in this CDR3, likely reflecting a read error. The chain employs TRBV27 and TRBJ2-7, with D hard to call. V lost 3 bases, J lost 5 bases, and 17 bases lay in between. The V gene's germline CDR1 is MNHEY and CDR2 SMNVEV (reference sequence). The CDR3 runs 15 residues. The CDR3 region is CASSFRGALTNEQYY. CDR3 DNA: TGTGCCAGCAGTTTCCGCGGAGCACTAACCAACGAGCAGTACTAC.

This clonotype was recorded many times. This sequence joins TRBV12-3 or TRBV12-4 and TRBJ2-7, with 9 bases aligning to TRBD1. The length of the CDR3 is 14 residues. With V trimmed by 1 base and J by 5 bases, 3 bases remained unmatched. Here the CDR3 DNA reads TGTGCCAGCAGTTTAGTACAGGGGGCCCACGAGCAGTACTTC. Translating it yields CASSLVQGAHEQYF.

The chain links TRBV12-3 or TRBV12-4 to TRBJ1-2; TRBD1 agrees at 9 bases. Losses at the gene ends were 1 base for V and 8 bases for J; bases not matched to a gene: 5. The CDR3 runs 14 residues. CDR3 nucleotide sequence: TGTGCCAGCAGTTTAGTCGGACAGGGGACAGGCTACACCTTC. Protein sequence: CASSLVGQGTGYTF.

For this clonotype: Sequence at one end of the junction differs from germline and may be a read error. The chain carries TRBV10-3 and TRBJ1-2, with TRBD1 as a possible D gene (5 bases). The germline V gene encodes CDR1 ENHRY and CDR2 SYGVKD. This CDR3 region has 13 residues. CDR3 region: CAATEATNYGYTF. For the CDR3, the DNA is TGTGCCGCGACAGAGGCGACTAACTACGGCTACACCTTC.

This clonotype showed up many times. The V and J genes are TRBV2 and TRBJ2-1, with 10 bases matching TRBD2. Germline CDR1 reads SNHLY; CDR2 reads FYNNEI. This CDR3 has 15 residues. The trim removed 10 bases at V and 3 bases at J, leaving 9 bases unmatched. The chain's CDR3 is CATQALAGDYNEQFF. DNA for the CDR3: TGTGCCACTCAGGCTCTAGCGGGGGACTACAATGAGCAGTTCTTC.